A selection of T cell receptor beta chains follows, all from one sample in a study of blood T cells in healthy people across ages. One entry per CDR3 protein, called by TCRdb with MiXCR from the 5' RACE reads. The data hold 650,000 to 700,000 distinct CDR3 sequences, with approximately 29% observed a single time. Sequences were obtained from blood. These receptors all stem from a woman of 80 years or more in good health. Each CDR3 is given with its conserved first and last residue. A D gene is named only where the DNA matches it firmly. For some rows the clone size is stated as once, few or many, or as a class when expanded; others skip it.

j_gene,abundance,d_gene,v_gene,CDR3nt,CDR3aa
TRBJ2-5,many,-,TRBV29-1,TGCAGCGTTCGCGGCAGGGCGTCGATACAAGAGACCCAGTACTTC,CSVRGRASIQETQYF
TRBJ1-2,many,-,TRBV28,TGTGCCAGCAGCCTGGCGCCTAACTATGGCTACACCTTC,CASSLAPNYGYTF
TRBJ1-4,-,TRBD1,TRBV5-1,TGCGCCAGCAGCTGGTCTCCGGGACAGGGGACTGAAAAACTGTTTTTT,CASSWSPGQGTEKLFF
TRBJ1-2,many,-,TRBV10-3,TGTGCCATCAGTGATGGAGACGGGATGCTAATCTATGGCTACACCTTC,CAISDGDGMLIYGYTF
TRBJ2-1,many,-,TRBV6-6,TGTGCCAGCACCAGAGGGGGAGATGAGCAGTTCTTC,CASTRGGDEQFF
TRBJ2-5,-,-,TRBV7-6,TGTGCCAGCAGCATAACAGGGACAGAGACCCAGTACTTC,CASSITGTETQYF
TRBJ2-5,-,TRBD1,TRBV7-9,TGTGCCAGCAGCTTAGTTGGGACAGGCGGCTACAATGGGCAGTACTTC,CASSLVGTGGYNGQYF
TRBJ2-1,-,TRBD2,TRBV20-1,TGCAGTGAAAGCGGCGGGGGGTCCTACAATGAGCAGTTCTTC,CSESGGGSYNEQFF
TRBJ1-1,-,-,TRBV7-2,TGTGCCAGCAGCCTCCGCAAAAGCAATCGGAACACTGAAGCTTTCTTT,CASSLRKSNRNTEAFF
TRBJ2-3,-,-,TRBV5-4,TGTGCCAGCAGCTTGGCGTGGGGCACAGATACGCAGTATTTT,CASSLAWGTDTQYF
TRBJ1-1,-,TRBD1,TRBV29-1,TGCAGCGCCTACCAGGGGGCGGGGGAAGCTTTCTTT,CSAYQGAGEAFF
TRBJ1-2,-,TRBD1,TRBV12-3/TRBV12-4,TGTGCCAGCAGTTTAGCGGACAGGGGGCGAGGCTACACCTTC,CASSLADRGRGYTF
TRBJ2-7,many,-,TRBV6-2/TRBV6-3,TGTGCCAGCAGTTACTCGAGGAGGGAAAACTCCTACGAGCAGTACTTC,CASSYSRRENSYEQYF
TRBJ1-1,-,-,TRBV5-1,TGCGCCAGCAGCTCAGATCCGACGGAGAACACTGAAGCTTTCTTT,CASSSDPTENTEAFF
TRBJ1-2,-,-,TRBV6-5,TGTGCCAGCAGTCGAGACAGTCCTTCTGGCTACACCTTC,CASSRDSPSGYTF
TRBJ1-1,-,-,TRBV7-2,TGTGCCAGCAGTTTGAGCTGGGGAAACACTGAAGCTTTCTTT,CASSLSWGNTEAFF
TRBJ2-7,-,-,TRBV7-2,TGTGCCAGCGGATGGGGGTACGAGCAGTACTTC,CASGWGYEQYF
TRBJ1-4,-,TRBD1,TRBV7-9,TGTGCCAGCAGCCGCGACAGGGGGAGGTGGGAAAAACGGTTTTTT,CASSRDRGRWEKRFF
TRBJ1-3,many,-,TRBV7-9,TGTGCCAGCAGCTTAGATGGGGGAAACACCATATATTTT,CASSLDGGNTIYF
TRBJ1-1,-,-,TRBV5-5,TGCGCCAGCAGCTTTAGTCAGGTAACAGCGAACACTGAAGCTTTCTTT,CASSFSQVTANTEAFF
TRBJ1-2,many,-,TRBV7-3,TGTGCCAGCAGCACGCCTGACGTGGCCCCGTTCTATGGCTACACCTTC,CASSTPDVAPFYGYTF
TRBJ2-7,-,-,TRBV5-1,TGCGCCAGTAGAAATGGGCAGGACCTGATCAACAATGAGCAGTACTTC,CASRNGQDLINNEQYF
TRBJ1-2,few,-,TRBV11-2,TGTGCCAGCAGCTTAGAGGATGGTAGCGGCTACACCTTC,CASSLEDGSGYTF
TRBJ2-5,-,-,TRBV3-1,TGTGCCAGCAGCCAAACGGGGGCGGACAATGAGCAGTACTTC,CASSQTGADNEQYF
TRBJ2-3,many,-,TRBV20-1,TGCAGTGCTAGAGCCACCGTGACCCGTTTCACAGATACGCAGTATTTT,CSARATVTRFTDTQYF
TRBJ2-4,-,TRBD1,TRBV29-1,TGCAGCGTTGAAGGGACAGGGGAAAACATTCAGTACTTC,CSVEGTGENIQYF
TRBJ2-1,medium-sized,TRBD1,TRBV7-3,TGTGCCAGCAGCCCAATACGGGACAGGAAATTCAATGAGCAGTTCTTC,CASSPIRDRKFNEQFF
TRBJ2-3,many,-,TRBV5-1,TGCGCCAGCAGCGCACAAGGGACTAGCACAGATACGCAGTATTTT,CASSAQGTSTDTQYF
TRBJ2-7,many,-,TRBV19,TGTGCCAGTAGTACAAACAACAGGGTGGGAGAGCAGTACTTC,CASSTNNRVGEQYF
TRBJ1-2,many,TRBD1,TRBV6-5,TGTGCCAGCAGTTACGGCAGGGGGGAGTATGGCTACACCTTC,CASSYGRGEYGYTF
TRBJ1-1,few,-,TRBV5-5,TGTGCCACCAAACCCCCGGGACACCCAAACACTGAAGCTTTCTTT,CATKPPGHPNTEAFF
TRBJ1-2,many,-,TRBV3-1,TGTGCCAGCAGCCAAGGAGAAGGGCTCTATGGCTACACCTTC,CASSQGEGLYGYTF
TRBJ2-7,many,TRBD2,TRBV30,TGTGCCTGGAAAGGTCTAGCGGGACTGGGCTCCTACGAGCAGTACTTC,CAWKGLAGLGSYEQYF
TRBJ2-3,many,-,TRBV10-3,TGTGCCATTCTCTCAGGGAGCACAGATACGCAGTATTTT,CAILSGSTDTQYF
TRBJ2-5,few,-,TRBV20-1,TGCAGTGCTAGTGGGGAGGTCCAAGAGACCCAGTACTTC,CSASGEVQETQYF
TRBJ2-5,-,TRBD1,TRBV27,TGTGCCAGCAGTTCGAAGGGGGCTGGGAAAGAGACCCAGTACTTC,CASSSKGAGKETQYF
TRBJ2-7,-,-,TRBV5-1,TGCGCCAGCAGTAGGGATACCTACGAGCAGTACTTC,CASSRDTYEQYF